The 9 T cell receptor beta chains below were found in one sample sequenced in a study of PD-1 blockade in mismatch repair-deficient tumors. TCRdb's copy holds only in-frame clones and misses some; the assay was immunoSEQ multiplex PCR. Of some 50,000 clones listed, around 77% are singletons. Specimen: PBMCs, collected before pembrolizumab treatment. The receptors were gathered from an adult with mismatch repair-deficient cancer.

The DNA of the CDR3 is TGTGCCAGCAGCTTGGGGCTAGTTGATACGCAGTATTTT. Protein product: CASSLGLVDTQYF. This rearrangement joins TRBV5-4 to TRBJ2-3; the D is unclear. Deletions cut 0 bases from V and 6 bases from J, with 8 bases between. CDR3 length: 13 amino acids. Germline V CDR1 and CDR2: SGHNT, YYREEE (reference sequence).

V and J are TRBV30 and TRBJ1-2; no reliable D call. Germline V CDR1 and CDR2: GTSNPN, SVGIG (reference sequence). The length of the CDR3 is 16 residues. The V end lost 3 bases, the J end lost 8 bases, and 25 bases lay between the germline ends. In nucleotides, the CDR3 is TGTGCCTGGAGCACATCGAGGGCCCGCAGAAATTGGGGCTACACCTTC. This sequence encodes CAWSTSRARRNWGYTF.

The DNA of the CDR3 is TGTGCCAGCAGCTTAGAAGGGGACGGAATGAACACTGAAGCTTTCTTT. It yields the protein CASSLEGDGMNTEAFF. The gene calls are TRBV7-8 and TRBJ1-1, with TRBD1 as a possible D gene (5 bases). CDR1 is SGHVS and CDR2 is FQNEAQ in the germline V gene. Trimming took off 1 base at V and 0 bases at J, with 12 bases between the two ends. The CDR3 contains 16 residues.

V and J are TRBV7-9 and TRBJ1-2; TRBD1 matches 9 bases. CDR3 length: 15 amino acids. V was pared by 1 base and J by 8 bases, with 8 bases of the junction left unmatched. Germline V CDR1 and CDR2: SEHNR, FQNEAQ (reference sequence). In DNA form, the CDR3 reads TGTGCCAGCAGCTTAGACGGACAGGGGAGAGGAGGCTACACCTTC. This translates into CASSLDGQGRGGYTF.

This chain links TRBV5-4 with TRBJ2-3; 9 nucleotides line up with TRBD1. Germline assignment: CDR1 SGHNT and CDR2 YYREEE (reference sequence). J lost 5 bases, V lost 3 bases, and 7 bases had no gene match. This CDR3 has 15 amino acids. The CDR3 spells CASSSTGTGIDTQYF. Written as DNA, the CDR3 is TGTGCCAGCAGCTCGACCGGGACAGGGATAGATACGCAGTATTTT.

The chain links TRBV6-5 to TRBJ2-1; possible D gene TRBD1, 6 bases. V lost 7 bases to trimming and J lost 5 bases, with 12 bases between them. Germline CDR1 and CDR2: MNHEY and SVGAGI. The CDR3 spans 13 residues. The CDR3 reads CASIRTDNNEQFF. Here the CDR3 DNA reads TGTGCCAGCATCCGGACAGATAACAATGAGCAGTTCTTC.

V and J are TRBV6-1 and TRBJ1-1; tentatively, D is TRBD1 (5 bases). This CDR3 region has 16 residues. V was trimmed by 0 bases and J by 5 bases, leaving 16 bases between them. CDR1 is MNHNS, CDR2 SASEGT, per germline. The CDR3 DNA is TGTGCCAGCAGTGAAGCCCAGGGACTCGTAAGAACTGAAGCTTTCTTT. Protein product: CASSEAQGLVRTEAFF.

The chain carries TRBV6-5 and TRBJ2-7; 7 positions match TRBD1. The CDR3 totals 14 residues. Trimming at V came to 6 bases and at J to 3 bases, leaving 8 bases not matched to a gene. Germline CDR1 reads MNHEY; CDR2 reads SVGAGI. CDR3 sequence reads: CASSQSRGLYEQYF. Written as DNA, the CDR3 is TGTGCCAGCAGCCAATCGAGGGGGCTCTACGAGCAGTACTTC.

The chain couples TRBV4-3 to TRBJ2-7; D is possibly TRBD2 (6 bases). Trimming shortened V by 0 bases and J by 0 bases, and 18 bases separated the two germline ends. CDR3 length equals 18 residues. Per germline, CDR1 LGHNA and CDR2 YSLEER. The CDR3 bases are TGCGCCAGCAGCCAAGATCTAGGTAGCGGAGCTCCCTCCTACGAGCAGTACTTC. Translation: CASSQDLGSGAPSYEQYF.